This T cell receptor beta chain was obtained from a study of blood T cell repertoires in COVID-19. Study-level background: Sources were T cells, B-cell-depleted T cells, or PBMCs; the material itself was cDNA or gDNA.

V lost 1 base and J 2 bases, leaving 6 bases between the germline ends. Germline CDR1 SGDLS, CDR2 YYNGEE. The CDR3 runs 13 residues. In the authors' methods: Nucleated cell number was recorded as an estimate derived from reference gene primer amplification. The method was immunoSEQ multiplex PCR; TCRdb's version includes in-frame clones alone and lacks a portion of them. V and J calls and clone size follow that table, whereas D and trimming were derived from the DNA. The sample includes some 200,000 clones, approximately 80% seen only once; the top ten take about 11%. This clone has at least ten counts.

The sequencing sample was made of PBMCs or T cells enriched from blood (not recorded which). The receptor comes from a man aged 35-49 years who had recovered from COVID-19. This chain connects TRBV9 to TRBJ1-2; unclear D gene. The CDR3 DNA sequence: TGTGCCAGCAGCGTAACTGAAAACTATGGCTACACCTTC. Its protein product is CASSVTENYGYTF.